Below, one T cell receptor beta chain is given with its context. Antigen: not known. The sample comes from a study of siplizumab effects on memory and regulatory T cells. General observations from the study: The mapping of alloreactive clones to unstimulated subsets covered only a minor fraction of them. An assignable phenotype, naive or memory, was missing from roughly 83-96% of proliferating CD4+ or CD8+ clones.

TCRdb keeps only in-frame clones here, not all; method: immunoSEQ multiplex PCR. Of around 95,000 clones in the sample, 85% to 95% were seen once. The ends lost 7 bases at V and 5 bases at J; junction bases unmatched: 19. The CDR3 spans 18 residues. CDR1 is SGHRS, CDR2 YFSETQ, per germline. Sequencing was carried out using non-Treg CD4+ T cells sorted from blood. V usage is TRBV5-1 and J usage is TRBJ2-5, with TRBD2 matching 11 bases. This clonotype was sampled from a human donor in good health. This CDR3 is CASAPGLADYRLRETQYF. CDR3 nucleotides: TGCGCCAGCGCACCGGGACTAGCGGACTATAGGCTCAGGGAGACCCAGTACTTC.